Detailed here is one T cell receptor beta chain. Its antigen is undetermined. Trimming took 2 bases from V and 5 from J; bases not matched to a gene: 6. The length of the CDR3 is 16 residues. Germline-derived CDR1 and CDR2 are MNHEY and SVGAGI. Assay: immunoSEQ multiplex PCR; the TCRdb copy retains only in-frame clones and omits some. Of approximately 30,000 clones in the sample, about four fifths were seen once. This sample was included in a study of T cell responses to AZD1222 COVID-19 vaccine. Study observations and caveats: Donors skewed white British and female; clonal diversity was possibly underestimated. Only six or seven AZD1222 recipients were seropositive at baseline.

The source is an adult who received the AZD1222 COVID-19 vaccine. The sequenced sample was peripheral blood, obtained 28 days after the second AZD1222 dose. V usage is TRBV6-5 and J usage is TRBJ2-3; TRBD2 matches 11 bases. In DNA, the CDR3 is TGTGCCAGCAGTTACGGAGTAGCGGGGGGGCGAGATACGCAGTATTTT. This encodes CASSYGVAGGRDTQYF.